This TCR beta chain was identified during a study of early T cells in non-severe SARS-CoV-2 infection. TCRdb independently ran MiXCR on the 5' RACE reads; one entry per CDR3 protein. Counted here are 70,000 to 75,000 distinct CDR3 sequences, 12% occurring once; the ten biggest clones make up 3.5% to 5.5%. This clonotype was seen a handful of times. This CDR3 spans 14 amino acids. Germline-derived CDR1 and CDR2 are SGDLS and YYNGEE. V was clipped by 0 bases and J by 7 bases, with 10 bases between them. The TCR comes from an adult who was a healthcare worker with PCR-confirmed SARS-CoV-2 infection or an uninfected control (not recorded which). Input material: whole blood. V and J are TRBV9 and TRBJ2-2; D possibly corresponds to TRBD2 (6 bases). Here the CDR3 reads CASSVATGVGELFF. The CDR3 DNA follows: TGTGCCAGCAGCGTAGCTACGGGGGTCGGGGAGCTGTTTTTT. Using reference TRBV9 and TRBJ2-2 for the parts outside the CDR3, the full variable domain is DSGVTQTPKHLITATGQRVTLRCSPRSGDLSVYWYQQSLDQGLQFLIQYYNGEERAKGNILERFSAQQFPDLHSELNLSSLELGDSALYFCASSVATGVGELFFGEGSRLTVL.